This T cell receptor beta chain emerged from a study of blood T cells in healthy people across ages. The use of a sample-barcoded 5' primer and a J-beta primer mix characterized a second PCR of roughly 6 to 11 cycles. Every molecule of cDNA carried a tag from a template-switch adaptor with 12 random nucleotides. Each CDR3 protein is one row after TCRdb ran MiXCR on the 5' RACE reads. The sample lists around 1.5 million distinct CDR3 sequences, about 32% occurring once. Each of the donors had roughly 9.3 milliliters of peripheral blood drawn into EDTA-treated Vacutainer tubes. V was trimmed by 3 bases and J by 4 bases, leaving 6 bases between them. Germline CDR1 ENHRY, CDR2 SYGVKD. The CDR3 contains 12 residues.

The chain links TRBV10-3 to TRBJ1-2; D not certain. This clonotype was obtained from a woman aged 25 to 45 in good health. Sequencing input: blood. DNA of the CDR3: TGTGCCATCAGTGACGTGGGCTATGGCTACACCTTC. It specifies CAISDVGYGYTF.